These 6 T cell receptor beta chains were sequenced from one sample in a study of T cell clonality in common variable immunodeficiency. Profiling relied on immunoSEQ multiplex PCR, and the TCRdb table lists in-frame clones only, not all of them. This sample shows fewer than 40,000 clones and no singletons; 3.5% to 4.5% rests with the ten largest. The specimen sequenced was peripheral blood mononuclear cells. Receptors were obtained from a person aged 18 to 70 in good health.

At least ten counts were recorded for this clone. The CDR3 reads CASSDGWQGIWPQYF. Partial CDR3 DNA: TGTGCCAGCAGTGATGGTTGGCAGGGGATCTGGCCG. This chain joins TRBV2 and TRBJ2-3, with D perhaps matching TRBD1 (6 bases). The read ends 3 residues early relative to the CDR3; the germline J gene fills the gap. The CDR3 extends over 15 amino acids. Per the germline V gene, CDR1 is SNHLY and CDR2 is FYNNEI.

This clone was seen many times. The read ends 3 residues shy of where the CDR3 ends; the end is completed using the germline J gene. The gene calls are TRBV10-3 and TRBJ1-1; 10 nucleotides align to TRBD1. With V trimmed by 6 bases and J by 4 bases, 11 bases remained unmatched. The CDR3 contains 16 residues. CDR1 and CDR2 (germline): ENHRY, SYGVKD. This CDR3 reads CAIRAGTGAGTTEAFF. CDR3 bases read: TGTGCCATCAGAGCCGGGACAGGGGCAGGAACCACTGAA.

This clone was seen many times. Partial CDR3 DNA: TGTGCCACTCGCCCGGGGGGGGAGACCGAG. It codes for CATRPGGETE. The CDR3 as a whole reads CATRPGGETEQYF. The gene calls are TRBV19 and TRBJ2-7, with 8 nucleotides matching TRBD2. From the germline J gene comes the end of the CDR3, since the read stops 3 residues before it. This CDR3 has 13 residues. Germline trimming cut 10 bases from V and 6 bases from J; bases unmatched to any gene: 11. Germline V CDR1 and CDR2: LNHDA, SQIVND (reference sequence).

This clone was detected many times. The sequence runs out 3 residues before the end of the CDR3; the remainder is reconstructed from the germline J gene. V gene TRBV18 combines with J gene TRBJ2-7, with TRBD1 matching over 9 bases. This CDR3 region has 14 residues. CDR1 is KGHSH, CDR2 LQKENI, per germline. The ends lost 3 bases at V and 3 bases at J; junction bases unmatched: 3. Partial CDR3 DNA: TGTGCCAGCTCACCGGGACAGGGTTTCTACGAG. Encoded protein: CASSPGQGFYE. Given in full, the CDR3 is CASSPGQGFYEQYF.

This clone was seen repeatedly, ten times or more. The CDR3 end is not reached by the read, which stops 3 residues before it; the germline J gene fills it in. The rearrangement uses TRBV30 and TRBJ1-4; 7 nucleotides agree with TRBD1. CDR1 and CDR2 (germline): GTSNPN, SVGIG (reference sequence). CDR3 length equals 12 residues. The ends lost 5 bases at V and 7 bases at J; junction bases unmatched: 4. The CDR3 is CAWEGASEKLFF. CDR3 DNA, as far as it was read: TGTGCCTGGGAGGGGGCGAGTGAAAAA. Based on the CDR3 plus reference TRBV30 and TRBJ1-4, the full variable domain is SQTIHQWPATLVQPVGSPLSLECTVEGTSNPNLYWYRQAAGRGLQLLFYSVGIGQISSEVPQNLSASRPQDRQFILSSKKLLLSDSGFYLCAWEGASEKLFFGSGTQLSVL.

This clone was observed at least ten times. The read stops 3 residues short of the end of the CDR3; the missing end is completed from the germline J gene. The chain joins TRBV4-2 to TRBJ2-2; possibly TRBD2 for D (6 bases). Trimming shortened V by 0 bases and J by 7 bases, and 12 bases separated the two germline ends. The CDR3 runs to 15 residues. Germline V lookup: CDR1 LGHNA, CDR2 YNFKEQ. CDR3: CASSQDRLGGGELFF. The CDR3 bases that were read are TGTGCCAGCAGCCAAGATAGGCTCGGGGGCGGGGAG.